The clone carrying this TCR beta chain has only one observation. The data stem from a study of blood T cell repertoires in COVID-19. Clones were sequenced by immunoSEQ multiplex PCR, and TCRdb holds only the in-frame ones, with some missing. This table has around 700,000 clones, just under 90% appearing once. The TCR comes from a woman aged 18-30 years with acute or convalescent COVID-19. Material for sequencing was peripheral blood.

The CDR3 DNA is TGTGCCAGCAGCGTAGACAGGGCGGACTACGAGCAGTACTTC. Translated: CASSVDRADYEQYF. The chain joins TRBV9 to TRBJ2-7; weak D call: TRBD1 (6 bases). V dropped 0 bases and J dropped 3 bases, with 10 bases sitting between them. Germline V gene sequence: CDR1 SGDLS, CDR2 YYNGEE. The CDR3 contains 14 residues.